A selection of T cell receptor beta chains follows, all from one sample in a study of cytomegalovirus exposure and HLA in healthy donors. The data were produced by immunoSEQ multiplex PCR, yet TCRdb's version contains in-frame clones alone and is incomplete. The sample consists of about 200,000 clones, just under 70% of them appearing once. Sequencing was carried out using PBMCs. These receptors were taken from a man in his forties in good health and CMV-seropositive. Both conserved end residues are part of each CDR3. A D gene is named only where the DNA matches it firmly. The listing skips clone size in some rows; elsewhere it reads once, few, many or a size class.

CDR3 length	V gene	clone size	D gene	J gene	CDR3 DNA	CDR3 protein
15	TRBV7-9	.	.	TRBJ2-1	TGTGCCAGCAGCTTCGAGAGGGTGGCGTACAATGAGCAGTTCTTC	CASSFERVAYNEQFF
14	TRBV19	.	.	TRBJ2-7	TGTGCCAGTAGTTCTCCAGGGGTTATGTACGAGCAGTACTTC	CASSSPGVMYEQYF
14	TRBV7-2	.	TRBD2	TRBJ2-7	TGTGCCAGCAGCTCACAGACTAGCGGCCGGGAGCAGTACTTC	CASSSQTSGREQYF
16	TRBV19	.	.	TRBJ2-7	TGTGCCAGTAGTCCTCGGACAGACGTAGCCGTCTACGAGCAGTACTTC	CASSPRTDVAVYEQYF
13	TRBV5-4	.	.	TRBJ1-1	TGTGCCAGCGGGCCCTTCCCGGGGGGCGAAGCTTTCTTT	CASGPFPGGEAFF
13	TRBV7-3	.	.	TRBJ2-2	TGTGCCAGCAGCCGTGACAGCACCGGGGAGCTGTTTTTT	CASSRDSTGELFF
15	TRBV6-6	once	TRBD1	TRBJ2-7	TGTGCCAGCAGTCCCGACAGGGGCCTAGGGTACGAGCAGTACTTC	CASSPDRGLGYEQYF
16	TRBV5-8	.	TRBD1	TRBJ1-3	TGTGCCAGCAGCCTGGGACAGGGGAATTTCGGAAACACCATATATTTT	CASSLGQGNFGNTIYF
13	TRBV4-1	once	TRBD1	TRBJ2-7	TGCGCCAGCAGCGCGACAGGGGTTGACGAGCAGTACTTC	CASSATGVDEQYF
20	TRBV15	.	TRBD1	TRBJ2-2	TGTGCCACCAGCCCTCGAGGACAGGGTGGGCCAGGGATGAACACCGGGGAGCTGTTTTTT	CATSPRGQGGPGMNTGELFF
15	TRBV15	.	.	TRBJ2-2	TGTGCCACCAGCAGCGGGAGGGGGCTAGCCGGGGAGCTGTTTTTT	CATSSGRGLAGELFF
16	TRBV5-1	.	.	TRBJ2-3	TGCGCCAGCAGCTTGGGGGGCAGGGTTAGCACAGATACGCAGTATTTT	CASSLGGRVSTDTQYF
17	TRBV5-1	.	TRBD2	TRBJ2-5	TGCGCCAGCAGCTCCCGGACTAGCGGGGTGGGGAAAGAGACCCAGTACTTC	CASSSRTSGVGKETQYF
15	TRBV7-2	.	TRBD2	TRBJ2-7	TGTGCCAGCAGCAAGTGGACTAGCGGGGAAGGAGAGCAGTACTTC	CASSKWTSGEGEQYF
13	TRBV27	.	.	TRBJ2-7	TGTGCCAGCAGTTTAGCCCCCGGGTACGAGCAGTACTTC	CASSLAPGYEQYF
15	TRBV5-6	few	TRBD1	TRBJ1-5	TGTGCCAGCAGCAGGACAGGGGGCATGAATCAGCCCCAGCATTTT	CASSRTGGMNQPQHF
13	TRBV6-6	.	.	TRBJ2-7	TGTGCCAGCAGTTATCAGGGAATTGGCGAGCAGTACTTC	CASSYQGIGEQYF
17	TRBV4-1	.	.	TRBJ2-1	TGCGCCAGCAGCCAAGAGGGGAGGGGGATCTCCTACAATGAGCAGTTCTTC	CASSQEGRGISYNEQFF
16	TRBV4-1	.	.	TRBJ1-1	TGCGCCAGCAGCCAAGTCCTTACAGTCATGAACACTGAAGCTTTCTTT	CASSQVLTVMNTEAFF
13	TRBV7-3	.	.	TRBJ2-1	TGTGCCAGCAGCTTGGACATCTTCAATGAGCAGTTCTTC	CASSLDIFNEQFF
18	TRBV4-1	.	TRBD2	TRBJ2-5	TGCGCCAGCAGCCAAGGCGGGACTAGCGGGGGGGCCGGTGAGACCCAGTACTTC	CASSQGGTSGGAGETQYF
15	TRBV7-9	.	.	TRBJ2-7	TGTGCCAGCAGCTTAGTAACAGGGCCCTCCTACGAGCAGTACTTC	CASSLVTGPSYEQYF
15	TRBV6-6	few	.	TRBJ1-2	TGTGCCAGCAGTTACTCGAATCAGAAGAACTATGGCTACACCTTC	CASSYSNQKNYGYTF
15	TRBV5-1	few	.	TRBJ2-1	TGCGCCAGCAGCTTGGAAGGGACACCTTCAGGGGAGCAGTTCTTC	CASSLEGTPSGEQFF
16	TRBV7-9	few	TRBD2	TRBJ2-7	TGTTCCAGCAGCCGGACTAGCGGAGCTAGCTCCTACGAGCAGTACTTC	CSSSRTSGASSYEQYF
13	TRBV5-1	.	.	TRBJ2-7	TGCGCCAGCAGCTTGGCCGAACACCTCGAGCAGTACTTC	CASSLAEHLEQYF
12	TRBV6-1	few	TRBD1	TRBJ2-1	TGTGCCAGCAGCGACCGGGACAGAGAGCAGTTCTTC	CASSDRDREQFF